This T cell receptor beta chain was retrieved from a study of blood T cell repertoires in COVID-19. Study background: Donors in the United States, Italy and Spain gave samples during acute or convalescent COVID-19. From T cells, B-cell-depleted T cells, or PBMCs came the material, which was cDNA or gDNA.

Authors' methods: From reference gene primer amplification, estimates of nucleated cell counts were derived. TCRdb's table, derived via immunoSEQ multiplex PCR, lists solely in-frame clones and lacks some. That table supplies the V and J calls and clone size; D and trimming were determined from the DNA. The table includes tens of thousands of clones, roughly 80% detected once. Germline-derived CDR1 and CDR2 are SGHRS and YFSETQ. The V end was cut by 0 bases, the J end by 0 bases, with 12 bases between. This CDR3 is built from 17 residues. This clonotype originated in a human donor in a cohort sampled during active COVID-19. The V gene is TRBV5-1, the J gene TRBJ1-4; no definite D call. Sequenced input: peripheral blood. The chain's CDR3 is CASSLAGGQTTNEKLFF. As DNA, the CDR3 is TGCGCCAGCAGCTTGGCCGGTGGGCAAACAACTAATGAAAAACTGTTTTTT. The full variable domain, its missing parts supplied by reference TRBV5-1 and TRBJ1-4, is KAGVTQTPRYLIKTRGQQVTLSCSPISGHRSVSWYQQTPGQGLQFLFEYFSETQRNKGNFPGRFSGRQFSNSRSEMNVSTLELGDSALYLCASSLAGGQTTNEKLFFGSGTQLSVL.